These 30 T cell receptor beta chains originate from one sample sequenced in a study of radiotherapy plus CTLA-4 blockade in lung cancer. Profiling relied on immunoSEQ multiplex PCR, and the TCRdb table lists in-frame clones only, not all of them. The sample has 50,000 to 60,000 clones, around 79% seen once. The input for sequencing was peripheral blood, taken from a patient treated with radiotherapy plus ipilimumab. The receptors were sampled from a human donor with non-small cell lung cancer who had a complete response to radiotherapy plus ipilimumab.

The gene calls are TRBV11-2 and TRBJ2-7, with D tentatively TRBD1 (5 bases). The CDR3 is 13 amino acids. V was cut by 0 bases and J by 2 bases, with 5 bases left in between. Germline values: CDR1 SGHAT, CDR2 FQNNGV. CDR3 sequence (DNA): TGTGCCAGCAGCTTAGACAGGGCCTACGAGCAGTACTTC. Its protein is CASSLDRAYEQYF. Variable domain in full (rest from reference TRBV11-2 and TRBJ2-7): EAGVAQSPRYKIIEKRQSVAFWCNPISGHATLYWYQQILGQGPKLLIQFQNNGVVDDSQLPKDRFSAERLKGVDSTLKIQPAKLEDSAVYLCASSLDRAYEQYFGPGTRLTVT.

The rearrangement joins TRBV7-8 to TRBJ1-1, with a weak D call TRBD1 (5 bases). The ends were cut back, 3 bases at V and 1 base at J, with 18 bases in the middle. The germline V gene encodes CDR1 SGHVS and CDR2 FQNEAQ. The CDR3 sequence is 17 residues long. CDR3 region: CASSFPYYRQRNTEAFF. In nucleotides, the CDR3 is TGTGCCAGCAGCTTCCCGTACTACAGGCAGAGGAACACTGAAGCTTTCTTT.

The V gene is TRBV29-1, the J gene TRBJ1-5; possibly TRBD1 for D (6 bases). CDR1 SQVTM and CDR2 ANQGSEA come from the germline V gene. CDR3 size: 15 residues. Trimming removed 4 bases from V and 3 bases from J, with 16 bases in between. The CDR3 DNA is TGCAGCGTTGTGTTCGAACAGGGAATCAATCAGCCCCAGCATTTT. Translated, it gives CSVVFEQGINQPQHF.

This sequence joins TRBV2 and TRBJ2-7, with a weak D call TRBD2 (6 bases). V was cut by 3 bases and J by 1 base, with 13 bases left in between. From germline, CDR1 is SNHLY and CDR2 FYNNEI. This CDR3 spans 15 amino acids. The CDR3 reads CASSDWGDRSYEQYV. The CDR3 DNA sequence: TGTGCCAGCAGTGATTGGGGGGATCGGTCCTACGAGCAGTACGTC.

Only a few counts were recorded for this clone. The gene calls are TRBV7-2 and TRBJ1-1; D is uncertain. V was clipped by 1 base and J by 2 bases, with 8 bases between them. Germline CDR1 and CDR2: SGHTA and FQGNSA. The CDR3 is made up of 14 amino acids. CDR3 DNA: TGTGCCAGCAGCTTAGACAGATCCAACACTGAAGCTTTCTTT. Translated: CASSLDRSNTEAFF.

Here the CDR3 reads CASSLGRGWNEKLFF. The CDR3 DNA reads as TGTGCCAGCAGCTTGGGCAGGGGTTGGAATGAAAAACTGTTTTTT. The J gene is TRBJ1-4, the V gene TRBV11-3, with D perhaps matching TRBD1 (6 bases). The CDR3 runs to 15 residues. Germline CDR1 is SGHNT and CDR2 is YENEEA. Trimming left V 3 bases short and J 5 bases short, with 13 bases between.

This chain uses TRBV18 with TRBJ1-5, with TRBD1 matching over 9 bases. Trimming took 2 bases from V and 3 from J; bases not matched to a gene: 14. Germline lookup yields CDR1 KGHSH and CDR2 LQKENI. The CDR3 runs 19 residues. CDR3 sequence reads: CASSPIGPGQGSINQPQHF. The CDR3 DNA follows: TGTGCCAGCTCACCAATAGGGCCGGGACAGGGAAGTATCAATCAGCCCCAGCATTTT.

The chain has TRBV29-1 and TRBJ2-1, with TRBD2 identical over 12 bases. The germline V gene has CDR1 SQVTM and CDR2 ANQGSEA. CDR3 size: 15 residues. V shed 4 bases, J shed 3 bases, and the junction held 4 bases outside the gene matches. The CDR3 nucleotides are TGCAGCGTTGGACCGGGACTAGCGGGCTACAATGAGCAGTTCTTC. It codes for CSVGPGLAGYNEQFF.

V is TRBV4-2 and J is TRBJ2-3, with a weak D call TRBD2 (7 bases). CDR1 and CDR2 (germline): LGHNA, YNFKEQ. V was pared by 4 bases and J by 9 bases, with 14 bases between. The CDR3 loop spans 13 amino acids. DNA for the CDR3: TGTGCCAGCAGCCTTAAGGGGGGAGGGACGCAGTATTTT. Its protein product is CASSLKGGGTQYF.

This rearrangement joins TRBV4-1 to TRBJ2-3; 11 nucleotides match TRBD2. V lost 5 bases to trimming and J lost 1 base; unmatched junction nucleotides: 2. This CDR3 region has 15 residues. CDR1 is MGHRA and CDR2 is YSYEKL in the germline V gene. CDR3 amino acids: CASSALAGGTDTQYF. CDR3 coding DNA: TGCGCCAGCAGCGCACTAGCGGGGGGCACAGATACGCAGTATTTT.

This clone has more than one count but fewer than ten. The rearrangement uses TRBV30 and TRBJ1-5; no definite D call. CDR3 length: 13 residues. Germline CDR1 GTSNPN, CDR2 SVGIG (reference sequence). V gave up 1 base and J gave up 6 bases, with 10 bases separating them. CDR3 DNA sequence: TGTGCCTGGAGTGCCGAACGAGGTCAGCCCCAGCATTTT. It translates to CAWSAERGQPQHF. Full variable domain (missing parts from reference TRBV30 and TRBJ1-5): SQTIHQWPATLVQPVGSPLSLECTVEGTSNPNLYWYRQAAGRGLQLLFYSVGIGQISSEVPQNLSASRPQDRQFILSSKKLLLSDSGFYLCAWSAERGQPQHFGDGTRLSIL.

The V gene is TRBV7-6, the J gene TRBJ2-3; TRBD2 matches 12 bases. Trimming took 1 base from V and 0 from J; bases not matched to a gene: 5. Germline V gene lookup returns CDR1 SGHVS and CDR2 FNYEAQ. CDR3 size: 18 residues. The CDR3 here is CASSLEGGTSGSTDTQYF. Written as DNA, the CDR3 is TGTGCCAGCAGCTTAGAAGGTGGGACTAGCGGGAGCACAGATACGCAGTATTTT.

This clone was picked up a small number of times. The chain joins TRBV7-9 to TRBJ1-2; 9 bases are a match to TRBD1. In germline, CDR1 is SEHNR, CDR2 FQNEAQ (reference sequence). CDR3 size: 14 residues. V lost 1 base to trimming and J lost 8 bases; unmatched junction nucleotides: 5. In DNA form, the CDR3 reads TGTGCCAGCAGCTTAGGGGACAGGGTGCAGGGCTACACCTTC. It translates to CASSLGDRVQGYTF.

V and J are TRBV5-1 and TRBJ1-2; TRBD1 matches 7 bases. V lost 4 bases and J lost 2; bases outside the gene matches: 5. The germline gives CDR1 SGHRS, CDR2 YFSETQ. CDR3 length: 14 amino acids. The DNA of the CDR3 is TGCGCCAGCAGCATCGGGACAGCCAACTATGGCTACACCTTC. Translation gives CASSIGTANYGYTF. The full variable domain, in which reference TRBV5-1 and TRBJ1-2 provide the parts outside the CDR3, is KAGVTQTPRYLIKTRGQQVTLSCSPISGHRSVSWYQQTPGQGLQFLFEYFSETQRNKGNFPGRFSGRQFSNSRSEMNVSTLELGDSALYLCASSIGTANYGYTFGSGTRLTVV.

The CDR3: CASSLDRGPYTEAFF. For the CDR3, the DNA is TGTGCCAGCAGCTTGGACAGGGGACCATACACTGAAGCTTTCTTT. The chain has TRBV5-6 and TRBJ1-1; 7 bases align to TRBD1. Trimming removed 0 bases from V and 3 bases from J; junction bases left unmatched: 5. The CDR3 is 15 amino acids. Germline values: CDR1 SGHDT, CDR2 YYEEEE.

This clone was observed a handful of times. The chain recombines TRBV19 with TRBJ2-2; 9 nucleotides match TRBD2. This CDR3 is built from 18 residues. Germline V gene sequence: CDR1 LNHDA, CDR2 SQIVND (reference sequence). Trimming removed 8 bases from V and 4 bases from J; junction bases left unmatched: 17. This CDR3 is CASEFGTSRPRGTGELFF. The CDR3 coding sequence is TGTGCCAGTGAATTCGGGACTAGCCGGCCTCGCGGCACCGGGGAGCTGTTTTTT. Full variable domain (rest looked up from reference TRBV19 and TRBJ2-2): DGGITQSPKYLFRKEGQNVTLSCEQNLNHDAMYWYRQDPGQGLRLIYYSQIVNDFQKGDIAEGYSVSREKKESFPLTVTSAQKNPTAFYLCASEFGTSRPRGTGELFFGEGSRLTVL.

This chain uses TRBV7-9 with TRBJ1-1, with 7 bases matching TRBD1. This CDR3 comprises 13 residues. Looked up from germline, CDR1 is SEHNR and CDR2 is FQNEAQ (reference sequence). V gave up 5 bases and J gave up 4 bases; unmatched junction bases: 4. The CDR3 spells CASSQQGSTEAFF. The CDR3 nucleotides are TGTGCCAGCAGCCAACAGGGGTCCACTGAAGCTTTCTTT.

The chain employs TRBV19 and TRBJ2-5; TRBD2 aligns across 11 bases. CDR3 length: 16 residues. V dropped 4 bases and J dropped 2; count of bases not matched to a gene: 6. In germline, CDR1 is LNHDA, CDR2 SQIVND (reference sequence). CDR3 in amino acids: CASSKGLAEGQETQYF. The CDR3 region has the DNA TGTGCCAGTAGTAAGGGACTAGCGGAGGGTCAAGAGACCCAGTACTTC.

This clone was counted once. The chain joins TRBV9 to TRBJ2-5, with TRBD2 identical over 8 bases. Germline V gene sequence: CDR1 SGDLS, CDR2 YYNGEE. J lost 1 base, V lost 6 bases, and 5 bases had no gene match. This CDR3 is 14 amino acids long. The CDR3 here is CASTRLATQETQYF. The DNA of the CDR3 is TGTGCCAGCACCCGACTAGCGACCCAAGAGACCCAGTACTTC.

The rearrangement joins TRBV19 to TRBJ2-5, with 9 bases aligning to TRBD1. The CDR3 length is 14 residues. Looked up from germline, CDR1 is LNHDA and CDR2 is SQIVND (reference sequence). Trimming took 4 bases from V and 4 from J; bases not matched to a gene: 4. Here the CDR3 DNA reads TGTGCCAGTAGTACGGGACAGGGAAGAGAGACCCAGTACTTC. This translates into CASSTGQGRETQYF.

The rearrangement joins TRBV2 to TRBJ2-7; D perhaps matches TRBD1 (6 bases). The ends were cut back, 3 bases at V and 2 bases at J, with 11 bases in the middle. CDR3 size: 14 residues. Germline V gene data show CDR1 as SNHLY and CDR2 as FYNNEI. The CDR3 reads CASSDPGATYEQYV. Here the CDR3 DNA reads TGTGCCAGCAGTGATCCAGGGGCTACCTACGAGCAGTACGTC.

V gene TRBV2 combines with J gene TRBJ1-5, with 7 bases matching TRBD1. The germline CDR1 and CDR2 sequences are SNHLY and FYNNEI. With V trimmed by 4 bases and J by 2 bases, 11 bases remained unmatched. The CDR3 covers 17 residues. Written as DNA, the CDR3 is TGTGCCAGCAGTGGGGTTACCTCCGGGACAGGCAATCAGCCCCAGCATTTT. As protein: CASSGVTSGTGNQPQHF.

The V gene is TRBV18, the J gene TRBJ2-1, with 9 nucleotides matching TRBD2. The CDR3 consists of 13 residues. Germline V gene lookup returns CDR1 KGHSH and CDR2 LQKENI. The V segment lost 6 bases and the J segment 5 bases; nucleotides outside the gene matches: 2. CDR3 residues: CASSSGRDNEQFF. In DNA, the CDR3 is TGTGCCAGCTCTAGCGGGAGAGACAATGAGCAGTTCTTC. The whole variable domain, filled in from reference TRBV18 and TRBJ2-1, reads NAGVMQNPRHLVRRRGQEARLRCSPMKGHSHVYWYRQLPEEGLKFMVYLQKENIIDESGMPKERFSAEFPKEGPSILRIQQVVRGDSAAYFCASSSGRDNEQFFGPGTRLTVL.

The V call is TRBV28, the J call TRBJ2-3, with D maybe TRBD2 (6 bases). The ends were cut back, 3 bases at V and 0 bases at J, with 10 bases in the middle. The CDR3 runs 15 residues. Germline values: CDR1 MDHEN, CDR2 SYDVKM. The CDR3 DNA reads as TGTGCCAGCAGTTTGGTGCGGGACAGCACAGATACGCAGTATTTT. It translates to CASSLVRDSTDTQYF.

This chain joins TRBV2 and TRBJ2-2, with 14 bases aligning to TRBD2. J gave up 4 bases and V 5 bases, and 6 bases lay outside the gene matches. Germline lookup yields CDR1 SNHLY and CDR2 FYNNEI. The CDR3 spans 17 residues. Here the CDR3 DNA reads TGTGCCAGCAGTACTGGACTAGCGGGGGGCCCCACCGGGGAGCTGTTTTTT. Protein: CASSTGLAGGPTGELFF.

In nucleotides, the CDR3 is TGTGCCAGTAGTCCTTCCCCACGACAGGGGAACACTGAAGCTTTCTTT. Translation gives CASSPSPRQGNTEAFF. V gene TRBV19 combines with J gene TRBJ1-1, with TRBD1 identical over 7 bases. With 5 bases clipped from V and 1 base from J, the junction kept 10 bases outside the gene matches. CDR3 length equals 16 residues. Germline V CDR1 and CDR2: LNHDA, SQIVND (reference sequence).

This chain uses TRBV9 with TRBJ1-4, with 9 bases that match TRBD1. Per germline, CDR1 SGDLS and CDR2 YYNGEE. The CDR3 spans 14 residues. Trimming removed 1 base from V and 6 bases from J; junction bases left unmatched: 1. The DNA of the CDR3 is TGTGCCAGCAGCGTAAGGGACAGGGATGAAAAACTGTTTTTT. Translation: CASSVRDRDEKLFF.

The V call is TRBV4-1, the J call TRBJ2-1; D is uncertain. The CDR3 extends over 13 amino acids. Trimming took off 3 bases at V and 0 bases at J, with 3 bases between the two ends. Germline V gene sequence: CDR1 MGHRA, CDR2 YSYEKL. The CDR3 DNA reads TGCGCCAGCAGCCACAACTCCTACAATGAGCAGTTCTTC. Amino acids: CASSHNSYNEQFF.

The chain combines TRBV7-2 with TRBJ2-3; D is undetermined. The V and J ends lost 0 bases and 5 bases respectively, with 6 bases between them. The CDR3 spans 13 residues. Germline values: CDR1 SGHTA, CDR2 FQGNSA. The chain's CDR3 is CASSLARQDTQYF. CDR3 nucleotides: TGTGCCAGCAGCTTAGCGCGGCAAGATACGCAGTATTTT.

This chain connects TRBV19 to TRBJ1-5; 7 bases align to TRBD1. Per the germline V gene, CDR1 is LNHDA and CDR2 is SQIVND (reference sequence). V trimming: 6 bases; J trimming: 3 bases; junction bases outside the gene matches: 8. This CDR3 region has 15 residues. The DNA for the CDR3 is TGTGCCAGTAGAATGGGGACAGTCTTCAATCAGCCCCAGCATTTT. Translation gives CASRMGTVFNQPQHF.